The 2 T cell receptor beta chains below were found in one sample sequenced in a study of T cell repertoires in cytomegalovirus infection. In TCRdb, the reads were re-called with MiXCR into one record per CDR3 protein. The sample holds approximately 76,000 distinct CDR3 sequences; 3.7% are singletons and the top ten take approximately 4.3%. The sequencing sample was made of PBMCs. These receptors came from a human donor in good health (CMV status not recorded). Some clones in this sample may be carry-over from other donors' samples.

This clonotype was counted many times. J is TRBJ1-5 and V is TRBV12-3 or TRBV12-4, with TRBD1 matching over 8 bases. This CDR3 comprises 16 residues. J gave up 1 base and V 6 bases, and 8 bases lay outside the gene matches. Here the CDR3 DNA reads TGTGCCAGCAGCCCCCCGACAGGGGTAAGCAATCAGCCCCAGCATTTT. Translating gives CASSPPTGVSNQPQHF.

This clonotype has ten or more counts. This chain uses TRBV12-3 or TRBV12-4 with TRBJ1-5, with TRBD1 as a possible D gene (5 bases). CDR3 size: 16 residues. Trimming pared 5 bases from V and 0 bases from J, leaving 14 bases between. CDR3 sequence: CASSPSRAGSNQPQHF. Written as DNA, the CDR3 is TGTGCCAGCAGTCCCTCCAGGGCGGGTAGCAATCAGCCCCAGCATTTT.